Shown below are 16 T cell receptor beta chains from a single sample sequenced in a study of shared clonotypes between healthy human individuals. CD8 cells regarded as naive lacked CD45RO, were positively chosen for CCR7, and omitted terminally differentiated effector memory CD45RA+ cells. Clones were sequenced by immunoSEQ multiplex PCR, and TCRdb holds only the in-frame ones, with some missing. Counted here are over 2 million clones, less than 95% occurring once; the ten biggest clones make up 0.85% to 1.2%. The sample comprised naive CD8+ T cells sorted from blood. The source of these receptors is a man younger than 35 in good health.

Concerning this clone itself: The same CDR3 arises from other DNA sequences in this sample as well. V gene TRBV13 combines with J gene TRBJ1-4; D possibly corresponds to TRBD1 (5 bases). The CDR3 length is 14 residues. The germline gives CDR1 PRHDT, CDR2 FYEKMQ (reference sequence). Deletions cut 0 bases from V and 8 bases from J, with 10 bases between. The CDR3 nucleotides read TGTGCCAGCAGCTTAGGCCAGGGAGGGGAAAAACTGTTTTTT. It yields the protein CASSLGQGGEKLFF.

CDR3 coding DNA: TGCGCCAGCAGCCAAGATTGGTCTAGCATGAACACTGAAGCTTTCTTT. As protein: CASSQDWSSMNTEAFF. The chain recombines TRBV4-3 with TRBJ1-1, with unresolved D. The germline V gene has CDR1 LGHNA and CDR2 YSLEER. The CDR3 has 16 amino acids. The V gene lost 0 bases and the J gene lost 0 bases, with 11 bases spanning the gap.

V usage is TRBV10-2 and J usage is TRBJ2-1, with 10 bases lining up with TRBD2. V lost 4 bases, J lost 4 bases, and 7 bases stayed unmatched. This CDR3 region has 16 residues. Germline V gene lookup returns CDR1 WSHSY and CDR2 SAAADI. In DNA form, the CDR3 reads TGCGCCAGCAGTGGGGGTAGCGGGAGGTTTTACAATGAGCAGTTCTTC. Translating gives CASSGGSGRFYNEQFF.

The CDR3 DNA is TGTGCCAGCAGCGCCCAGTCTAGCGGTACAGATACGCAGTATTTT. Residues: CASSAQSSGTDTQYF. V and J are TRBV6-5 and TRBJ2-3; TRBD2 aligns across 7 bases. The CDR3 covers 15 residues. Per germline, CDR1 MNHEY and CDR2 SVGAGI. With V trimmed by 6 bases and J by 3 bases, 9 bases remained unmatched.

This chain links TRBV7-9 with TRBJ2-5; a weak D match, TRBD1 (6 bases). Germline V gene data show CDR1 as SEHNR and CDR2 as FQNEAQ (reference sequence). CDR3 length: 14 residues. V gave up 5 bases and J gave up 1 base, with 11 bases separating them. The CDR3 loop reads CASSDLGGQETQYF. The CDR3, as DNA: TGTGCCAGCAGCGACTTAGGGGGCCAAGAGACCCAGTACTTC.

This rearrangement joins TRBV4-3 to TRBJ2-1, with TRBD2 matching over 8 bases. J was trimmed by 0 bases and V by 2 bases; bases with no gene match: 3. CDR3 length equals 16 residues. CDR1 and CDR2 (germline): LGHNA, YSLEER. The CDR3 sequence is CASSQTSGSSYNEQFF. Written as DNA, the CDR3 is TGCGCCAGCAGCCAAACGAGCGGGAGCTCCTACAATGAGCAGTTCTTC.

The V call is TRBV29-1, the J call TRBJ2-5; 8 nucleotides align to TRBD1. The J call may be faulty, since TRBJ2-7 better matches the DNA end. The CDR3 has 13 amino acids. From germline, CDR1 is SQVTM and CDR2 ANQGSEA. CDR3 in DNA: TGCAGCGGGGTGGACAGGGAAGAGTACGAGCAGTACTTC. It encodes CSGVDREEYEQYF.

The J gene is TRBJ2-7, the V gene TRBV27; 8 bases match TRBD1. The CDR3 is 16 residues long. V gave up 3 bases and J gave up 0 bases; unmatched junction bases: 7. Germline CDR1 reads MNHEY; CDR2 reads SMNVEV (reference sequence). The CDR3 protein is CASSFSGGEASYEQYF. DNA of the CDR3: TGTGCCAGCAGTTTTTCAGGGGGCGAGGCCTCCTACGAGCAGTACTTC.

With respect to this clone: Possible read error: a much larger clone is one base away. Additional DNA sequences in this sample encode the identical CDR3. The gene calls are TRBV30 and TRBJ1-1; the D is unclear. Germline assignment: CDR1 GTSNPN and CDR2 SVGIG (reference sequence). The V end lost 4 bases, the J end lost 1 base, and 4 bases lay between the germline ends. The CDR3 runs to 11 residues. CDR3 amino acids: CAWNRNTEAFF. CDR3 coding DNA: TGTGCCTGGAATAGGAACACTGAAGCTTTCTTT.

CDR3 in amino acids: CSVEEVGGAYYGYTF. CDR3 coding DNA: TGCAGCGTTGAAGAAGTAGGGGGGGCGTACTATGGCTACACCTTC. J is TRBJ1-2 and V is TRBV29-1; D is perhaps TRBD1 (6 bases). This CDR3 has 15 amino acids. CDR1 and CDR2 from the germline V gene are SQVTM and ANQGSEA. V was pared by 0 bases and J by 3 bases, with 14 bases between.

Of note for this clone: Other DNA sequences in this specimen translate into the identical CDR3. This chain connects TRBV7-9 to TRBJ1-1; D gene ambiguous. Germline CDR1 is SEHNR and CDR2 is FQNEAQ (reference sequence). The CDR3 is made up of 14 amino acids. Trimming removed 3 bases from V and 1 base from J, with 9 bases in between. CDR3 region: CASSLGWGNTEAFF. The CDR3 DNA reads TGTGCCAGCAGCTTGGGCTGGGGGAACACTGAAGCTTTCTTT.

The rearrangement uses TRBV30 and TRBJ2-7; D call uncertain. CDR1 is GTSNPN, CDR2 SVGIG, per germline (reference sequence). Trimming took off 0 bases at V and 7 bases at J, with 13 bases between the two ends. CDR3 length: 13 amino acids. The CDR3 coding sequence is TGTGCCTGGAGTGTACATGAGACACGGGAGCAGTACTTC. Translation: CAWSVHETREQYF.

Only one count was recorded for this clone. The chain couples TRBV11-2 to TRBJ2-5; 11 nucleotides line up with TRBD2. V shed 1 base and J 5 bases; nucleotides not matched to a gene: 9. Germline V CDR1 and CDR2: SGHAT, FQNNGV. There are 17 residues in the CDR3. The CDR3 sequence: CASSLVKLAGVRETQYF. In nucleotides, the CDR3 is TGTGCCAGCAGCTTAGTGAAACTAGCGGGAGTACGGGAGACCCAGTACTTC.

The chain links TRBV4-1 to TRBJ2-3, with D perhaps TRBD2 (6 bases). The CDR3 sequence is 13 residues long. Germline CDR1 and CDR2: MGHRA and YSYEKL. V was shortened by 6 bases and J by 6 bases, with 13 bases between the two germline ends. The CDR3 coding sequence is TGCGCCAGCAGTGCCTTTGGGGGGGATACGCAGTATTTT. This translates into CASSAFGGDTQYF.

The V gene is TRBV9, the J gene TRBJ1-2, with D possibly being TRBD1 (6 bases). The CDR3 spans 15 residues. Looked up from germline, CDR1 is SGDLS and CDR2 is YYNGEE. Trimming shortened V by 0 bases and J by 1 base, and 10 bases separated the two germline ends. The CDR3 loop is CASSVAPTGNYGYTF. As DNA, the CDR3 is TGTGCCAGCAGCGTAGCCCCGACAGGTAACTATGGCTACACCTTC. Full variable domain (outside the CDR3, taken from reference TRBV9 and TRBJ1-2): DSGVTQTPKHLITATGQRVTLRCSPRSGDLSVYWYQQSLDQGLQFLIQYYNGEERAKGNILERFSAQQFPDLHSELNLSSLELGDSALYFCASSVAPTGNYGYTFGSGTRLTVV.

The chain links TRBV27 to TRBJ1-2; unclear D gene. There are 16 residues in the CDR3. Looked up from germline, CDR1 is MNHEY and CDR2 is SMNVEV (reference sequence). V was cut by 3 bases and J by 4 bases, with 18 bases left in between. The CDR3 nucleotides read TGTGCCAGCAGTTTGTCCCCGGGGTCGGCTCTCTATGGCTACACCTTC. Translating it yields CASSLSPGSALYGYTF.